Listed here are 14 T cell receptor beta chains from one sample, sequenced in a study of shared clonotypes between healthy human individuals. Sequencing was performed with immunoSEQ multiplex PCR; in TCRdb, only in-frame clones are kept and a portion is missing. The data contain more than 2,000,000 clones, approximately 95% of them seen just once; the ten biggest clones take up around 0.4%. Sequencing was performed on naive CD4+ T cells from PBMCs. Subset defined: CD45RA+ positively selected. These receptors were collected from a man aged 18 to 29 in good health. Some clones in this sample may be carry-over from other donors' samples.

The chain employs TRBV11-2 and TRBJ2-3; 12 bases match TRBD2. The CDR3 contains 16 residues. Germline CDR1 reads SGHAT; CDR2 reads FQNNGV. With V trimmed by 2 bases and J by 2 bases, 2 bases remained unmatched. The CDR3 coding sequence is TGTGCCAGCAGCTTACTAGCGGGAGGGATCACAGATACGCAGTATTTT. This codes for CASSLLAGGITDTQYF.

The chain employs TRBV28 and TRBJ2-4, with 15 bases matching TRBD2. Per the germline V gene, CDR1 is MDHEN and CDR2 is SYDVKM. The CDR3 spans 18 residues. V shed 5 bases, J shed 5 bases, and the junction held 10 bases outside the gene matches. The CDR3 here is CASSPGTSGRKLENIQYF. The CDR3 nucleotides read TGTGCCAGCAGTCCAGGGACTAGCGGGAGGAAGTTGGAAAACATTCAGTACTTC.

This chain connects TRBV25-1 to TRBJ1-2; no clear D. The CDR3 sequence is 12 residues long. V dropped 7 bases and J dropped 2 bases, with 8 bases sitting between them. Germline CDR1 is MGHDK and CDR2 is SYGVNS. CDR3 bases: TGTGCCAGCAACAAGGACAACTATGGCTACACCTTC. It specifies CASNKDNYGYTF.

V gene TRBV28 combines with J gene TRBJ2-1; 9 bases are a match to TRBD2. Trimming took 6 bases from V and 4 from J; bases not matched to a gene: 13. The CDR3 contains 17 residues. Germline CDR1 is MDHEN and CDR2 is SYDVKM. CDR3 nucleotide sequence: TGTGCCAGCAGCCACTCGGTCCAGACTAGCGGATACAATGAGCAGTTCTTC. It yields the protein CASSHSVQTSGYNEQFF.

The CDR3 nucleotides are TGTGCCAGCAGCAAAGGGGATAGCGGGAGTGTTGTTGAGCAGTTCTTC. Amino acid sequence: CASSKGDSGSVVEQFF. The rearrangement uses TRBV7-3 and TRBJ2-1; 9 bases match TRBD2. V shed 5 bases, J shed 9 bases, and the junction held 14 bases outside the gene matches. Germline V gene sequence: CDR1 SGHTA, CDR2 FQGTGA. The CDR3 sequence is 16 residues long. Full variable domain (rest looked up from reference TRBV7-3 and TRBJ2-1): GAGVSQTPSNKVTEKGKYVELRCDPISGHTALYWYRQSLGQGPEFLIYFQGTGAADDSGLPNDRFFAVRPEGSVSTLKIQRTERGDSAVYLCASSKGDSGSVVEQFFGPGTRLTVL.

The chain recombines TRBV10-3 with TRBJ1-1; 10 bases match TRBD1. The CDR3 length is 13 residues. Germline assignment: CDR1 ENHRY and CDR2 SYGVKD. Trimming took 4 bases from V and 5 from J; bases not matched to a gene: 1. For the CDR3, the DNA is TGTGCCATCAGTGGGACAGGGGGTACTGAAGCTTTCTTT. Translating gives CAISGTGGTEAFF.

The chain has TRBV15 and TRBJ1-4; 7 nucleotides align to TRBD1. Germline V CDR1 and CDR2: LNHNV, YYDKDF (reference sequence). The CDR3 covers 16 residues. The V segment lost 0 bases and the J segment 10 bases; nucleotides outside the gene matches: 11. The CDR3: CATSRDLTGAAGKLFF. The DNA for the CDR3 is TGTGCCACCAGCAGAGATTTAACAGGGGCAGCGGGAAAACTGTTTTTT.

V is TRBV2 and J is TRBJ2-3; D call uncertain. Germline V CDR1 and CDR2: SNHLY, FYNNEI. Trimming removed 2 bases from V and 1 base from J, with 7 bases in between. There are 14 residues in the CDR3. The CDR3 sequence: CASSELTRTDTQYF. CDR3 in DNA: TGTGCCAGCAGTGAATTAACGCGCACAGATACGCAGTATTTT.

This clone has just one count. The chain has TRBV4-1 and TRBJ1-5; D is uncertain. Germline V gives CDR1 MGHRA, CDR2 YSYEKL. Trimming stripped 3 bases from V and 5 bases from J, with 5 bases between. This CDR3 is built from 12 residues. CDR3 residues: CASSQADQPQHF. The DNA for the CDR3 is TGCGCCAGCAGCCAGGCCGATCAGCCCCAGCATTTT.

Details on this clone: Distinct nucleotide sequences in the sample also encode this CDR3. The rearrangement joins TRBV5-1 to TRBJ1-2; D gene uncertain. The CDR3 spans 14 residues. The V gene lost 0 bases and the J gene lost 0 bases, with 6 bases spanning the gap. CDR1 and CDR2 from the germline V gene are SGHRS and YFSETQ. CDR3 residues: CASSLGVANYGYTF. The DNA for the CDR3 is TGCGCCAGCAGCTTGGGAGTCGCTAACTATGGCTACACCTTC. The whole variable domain, remainder taken from reference TRBV5-1 and TRBJ1-2, is KAGVTQTPRYLIKTRGQQVTLSCSPISGHRSVSWYQQTPGQGLQFLFEYFSETQRNKGNFPGRFSGRQFSNSRSEMNVSTLELGDSALYLCASSLGVANYGYTFGSGTRLTVV.

The chain recombines TRBV27 with TRBJ2-5, with 10 bases fitting TRBD1. Germline V CDR1 and CDR2: MNHEY, SMNVEV (reference sequence). J gave up 4 bases and V 2 bases, and 4 bases lay outside the gene matches. The CDR3 length is 15 residues. The CDR3 region has the DNA TGTGCCAGCAGTTTACGCGGACAGGGGGTAGAGACCCAGTACTTC. It is translated as CASSLRGQGVETQYF.

V is TRBV5-4 and J is TRBJ2-7, with D unclear. V was clipped by 2 bases and J by 0 bases, with 12 bases between them. Germline CDR1 and CDR2: SGHNT and YYREEE (reference sequence). The CDR3 extends over 15 amino acids. The CDR3: CASSFAGRNSYEQYF. CDR3 bases: TGTGCCAGCAGCTTCGCTGGACGGAACTCCTACGAGCAGTACTTC.

This chain links TRBV5-1 with TRBJ2-5, with TRBD2 identical over 8 bases. The CDR3 has 13 amino acids. J gave up 5 bases and V 5 bases, and 5 bases lay outside the gene matches. CDR1 is SGHRS and CDR2 is YFSETQ in the germline V gene. The CDR3 reads CASSPGTRETQYF. In nucleotides, the CDR3 is TGCGCCAGCAGTCCCGGGACTAGGGAGACCCAGTACTTC. Full variable domain (remainder filled in from reference TRBV5-1 and TRBJ2-5): KAGVTQTPRYLIKTRGQQVTLSCSPISGHRSVSWYQQTPGQGLQFLFEYFSETQRNKGNFPGRFSGRQFSNSRSEMNVSTLELGDSALYLCASSPGTRETQYFGPGTRLLVL.

The gene calls are TRBV6-6 and TRBJ2-7; D call uncertain. This CDR3 contains 16 residues. Germline V gives CDR1 MNHNY, CDR2 SVGAGI (reference sequence). The V and J ends lost 6 bases and 5 bases respectively, with 23 bases between them. As DNA, the CDR3 is TGTGCCAGCAGCCACGGTCTGAACTTCGCTCCCCACGAGCAGTACTTC. It specifies CASSHGLNFAPHEQYF.